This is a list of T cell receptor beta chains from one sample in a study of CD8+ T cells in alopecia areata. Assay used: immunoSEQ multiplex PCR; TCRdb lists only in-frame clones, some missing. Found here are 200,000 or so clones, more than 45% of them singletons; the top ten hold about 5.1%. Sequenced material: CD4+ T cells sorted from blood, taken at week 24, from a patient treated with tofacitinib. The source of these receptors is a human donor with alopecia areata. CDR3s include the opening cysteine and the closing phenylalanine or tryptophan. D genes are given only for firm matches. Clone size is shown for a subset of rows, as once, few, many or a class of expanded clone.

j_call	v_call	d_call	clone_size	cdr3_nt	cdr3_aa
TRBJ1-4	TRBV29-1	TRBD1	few	TGCAGCGTCCGGCCCGGGACAGGGGGTTTCGCTGAAAAACTGTTTTTT	CSVRPGTGGFAEKLFF
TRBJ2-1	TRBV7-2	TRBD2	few	TGTGCCAGCAGCATAGAGCGGACTAGCGATGAGCAGTTCTTC	CASSIERTSDEQFF
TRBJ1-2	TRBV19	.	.	TGTGCCAGTAACCCTTCCGGGGATGCTAACTATGGCTACACCTTC	CASNPSGDANYGYTF
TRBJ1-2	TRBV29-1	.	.	TGCAGCGTTGGGAGGGGCCGGGGGGCGAATGGCTACACCTTC	CSVGRGRGANGYTF
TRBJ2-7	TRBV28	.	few	TGTGCCAGCAGTTTAATAGCGGACGAGCAGTACTTC	CASSLIADEQYF
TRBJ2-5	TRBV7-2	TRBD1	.	TGTGCCAGCAGCTTGGCGGCAGGGGGCGACGAGACCCAGTACTTC	CASSLAAGGDETQYF
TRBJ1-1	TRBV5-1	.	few	TGCGCCAGCAGCTTCGGGACGACGTTCCGGGGCACTGAAGCTTTCTTT	CASSFGTTFRGTEAFF
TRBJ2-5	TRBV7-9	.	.	TGTGCCAGCAGCCCCGGGGCGTCGGGAGAGACCCAGTACTTC	CASSPGASGETQYF
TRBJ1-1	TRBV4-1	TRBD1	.	TGCGCCAGCAGCCAAGAAACAGGGGAGTACACTGAAGCTTTCTTT	CASSQETGEYTEAFF
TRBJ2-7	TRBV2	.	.	TGTGCCAGCAGTCTCCAATACGAGCAGTACTTC	CASSLQYEQYF
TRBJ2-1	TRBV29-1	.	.	TGCAGCGTACATCAAGTGGCCAATGAGCAGTTCTTC	CSVHQVANEQFF
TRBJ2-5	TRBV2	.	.	TGTGCCAGCAGTGAGGGCAGGGGCCAAGAGACCCAGTACTTC	CASSEGRGQETQYF
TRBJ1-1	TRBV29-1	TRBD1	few	TGCAGCGTAGACTACAGGGGATCGGAAGCTTTCTTT	CSVDYRGSEAFF
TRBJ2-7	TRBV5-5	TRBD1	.	TGTGCCAGCAGCCGGATGACAGGGGCTTTATCGGAGCAGTACTTC	CASSRMTGALSEQYF
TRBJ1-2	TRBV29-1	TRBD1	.	TGCAGCGTTGGAGACAGGGTTGATGGCTACACCTTC	CSVGDRVDGYTF
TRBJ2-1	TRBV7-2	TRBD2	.	TGTGCCAGCAGCTCGGACGCTCTAGCGGGTAATGAGCAGTTCTTC	CASSSDALAGNEQFF
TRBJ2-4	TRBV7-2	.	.	TGTGCCAGCAGCTTAGTGGTGGGTGAGGGTGCCAAAAACATTCAGTACTTC	CASSLVVGEGAKNIQYF
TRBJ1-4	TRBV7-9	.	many	TGTGCCAGCAGCTTAGACAATAGGGGGACTCTGTTTTTT	CASSLDNRGTLFF
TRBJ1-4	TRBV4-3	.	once	TGCGCCAGCAGCCAAGATCGGGGTGAAAAACTGTTTTTT	CASSQDRGEKLFF
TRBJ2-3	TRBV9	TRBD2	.	TGTGCCAGCAGCTCTGGGACTAGCGGGACACGAGCAGATACGCAGTATTTT	CASSSGTSGTRADTQYF
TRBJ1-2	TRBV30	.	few	TGTGCCTGGAGTGCACCAGGGCAGAACTATGGCTACACCTTC	CAWSAPGQNYGYTF
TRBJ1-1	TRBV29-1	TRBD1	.	TGCAGCGTTGATCTGGGACAGCCGAACACTGAAGCTTTCTTT	CSVDLGQPNTEAFF
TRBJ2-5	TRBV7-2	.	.	TGTGCCAGCAGCTTAGACGGGGACCAGACCCAGTACTTC	CASSLDGDQTQYF
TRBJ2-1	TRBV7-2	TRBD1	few	TGTGCCAGCAGCCGGGGACAGGGCATCGACAATGAGCAGTTCTTC	CASSRGQGIDNEQFF
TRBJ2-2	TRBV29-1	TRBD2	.	TGCAGCGCTAGACTAGCGGGAGGGACGAACACCGGGGAGCTGTTTTTT	CSARLAGGTNTGELFF
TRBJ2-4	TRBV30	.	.	TGTGCCTGGAGTGTTCAGGCCAAAAACATTCAGTACTTC	CAWSVQAKNIQYF
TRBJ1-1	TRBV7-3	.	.	TGTGCCAGCAGCTTACGGAAGGGATCCCCTGAAGCTTTCTTT	CASSLRKGSPEAFF
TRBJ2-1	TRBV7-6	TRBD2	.	TGTGCCAGCAGCCCTAGGACTAGCGGAAACAATGAGCAGTTCTTC	CASSPRTSGNNEQFF
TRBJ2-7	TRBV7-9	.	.	TGTGCCAGCAGCTACGAGACTGGCCCTCCCGACGAGCAGTACTTC	CASSYETGPPDEQYF
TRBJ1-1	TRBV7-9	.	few	TGTGCCAGTCAGGGGTTGGACACTGAAGCTTTCTTT	CASQGLDTEAFF
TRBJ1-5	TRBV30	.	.	TGTGCCTGGACGGGTGGGGTGGGGCAGCCCCAGCATTTT	CAWTGGVGQPQHF
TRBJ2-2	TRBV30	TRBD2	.	TGTGCCTGGAGTGGAAAATATACCGGGACTAGCGGGAGAACCGGGGAGCTGTTTTTT	CAWSGKYTGTSGRTGELFF